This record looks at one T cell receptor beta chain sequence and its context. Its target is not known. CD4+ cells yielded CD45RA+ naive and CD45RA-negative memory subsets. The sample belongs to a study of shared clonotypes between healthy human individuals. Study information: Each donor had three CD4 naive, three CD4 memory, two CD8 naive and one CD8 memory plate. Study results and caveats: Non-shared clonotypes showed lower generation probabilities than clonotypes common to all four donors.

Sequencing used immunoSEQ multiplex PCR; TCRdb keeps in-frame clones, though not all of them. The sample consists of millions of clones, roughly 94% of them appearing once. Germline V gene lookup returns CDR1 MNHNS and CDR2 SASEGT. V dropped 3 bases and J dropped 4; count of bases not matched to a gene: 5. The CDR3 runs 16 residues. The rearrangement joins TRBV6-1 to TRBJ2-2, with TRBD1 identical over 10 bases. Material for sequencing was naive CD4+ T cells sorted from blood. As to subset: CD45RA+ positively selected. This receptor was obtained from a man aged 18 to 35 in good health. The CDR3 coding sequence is TGTGCCAGCAGTGATATGGGGGACAGGGGCACCGGGGAGCTGTTTTTT. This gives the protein CASSDMGDRGTGELFF.